The count of the clone carrying this T cell receptor beta chain is one. Its cognate antigen is unknown. TCRdb fed the RT-PCR reads into MiXCR, producing one record per CDR3 protein. The data contain under 3,000 distinct CDR3 sequences, roughly 85% of them singletons. The sample is drawn from a study of yellow fever vaccine responses in identical twins. The study's findings and limits: Each twin's T cell response to the vaccine was reported to look partly convergent and partly personalized.

Germline V gene sequence: CDR1 KGHDR, CDR2 SFDVKD. This CDR3 is 15 amino acids long. The ends were cut back, 6 bases at V and 4 bases at J, with 14 bases in the middle. The V and J genes are TRBV24-1 and TRBJ2-2, with D possibly being TRBD2 (5 bases). The sequence came from a woman aged 18-29 years who received the yellow fever vaccine. The sample was T cells from blood (PBMCs), unsorted or a sorted subset (not recorded which), taken before or after yellow fever vaccination (not recorded which). The CDR3 spells CATSPRGRGTGELFF. The CDR3, as DNA: TGTGCCACCAGTCCCCGTGGACGGGGCACCGGGGAGCTGTTTTTT.